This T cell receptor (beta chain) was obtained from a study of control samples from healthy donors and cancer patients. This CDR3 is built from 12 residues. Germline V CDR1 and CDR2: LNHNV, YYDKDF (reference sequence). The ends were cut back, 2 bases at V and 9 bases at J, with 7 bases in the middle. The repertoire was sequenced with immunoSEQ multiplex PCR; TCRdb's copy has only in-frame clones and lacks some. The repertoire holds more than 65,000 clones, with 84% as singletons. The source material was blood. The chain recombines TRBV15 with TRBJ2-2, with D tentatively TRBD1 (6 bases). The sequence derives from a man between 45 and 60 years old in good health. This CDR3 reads CATSRWGRELFF. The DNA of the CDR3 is TGTGCCACCAGCAGATGGGGGCGGGAGCTGTTTTTT.